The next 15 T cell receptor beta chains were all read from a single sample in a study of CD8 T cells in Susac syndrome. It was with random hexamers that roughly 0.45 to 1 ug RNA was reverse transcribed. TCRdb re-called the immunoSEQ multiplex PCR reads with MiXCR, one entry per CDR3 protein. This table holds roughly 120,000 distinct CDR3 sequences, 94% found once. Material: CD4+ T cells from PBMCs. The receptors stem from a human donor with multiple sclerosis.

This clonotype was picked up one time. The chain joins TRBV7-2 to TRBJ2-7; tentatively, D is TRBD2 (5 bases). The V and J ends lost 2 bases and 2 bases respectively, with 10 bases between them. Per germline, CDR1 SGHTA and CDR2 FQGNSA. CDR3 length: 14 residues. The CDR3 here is CASSLITGTYEQYF. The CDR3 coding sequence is TGTGCCAGCAGCTTAATTACGGGAACCTACGAGCAGTACTTC.

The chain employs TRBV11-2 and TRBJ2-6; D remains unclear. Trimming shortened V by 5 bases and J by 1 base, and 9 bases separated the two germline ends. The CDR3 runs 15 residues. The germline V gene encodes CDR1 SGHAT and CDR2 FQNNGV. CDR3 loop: CASSLMSSGANVLTF. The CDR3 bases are TGTGCCAGCAGCCTGATGTCGTCTGGGGCCAACGTCCTGACTTTC.

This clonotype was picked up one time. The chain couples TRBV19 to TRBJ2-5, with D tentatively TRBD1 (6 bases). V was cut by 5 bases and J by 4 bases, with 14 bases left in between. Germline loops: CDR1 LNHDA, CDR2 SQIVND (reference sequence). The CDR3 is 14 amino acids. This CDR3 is CASSPTGTGETQYF. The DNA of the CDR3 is TGTGCCAGTAGTCCGACAGGAACTGGAGAGACCCAGTACTTC.

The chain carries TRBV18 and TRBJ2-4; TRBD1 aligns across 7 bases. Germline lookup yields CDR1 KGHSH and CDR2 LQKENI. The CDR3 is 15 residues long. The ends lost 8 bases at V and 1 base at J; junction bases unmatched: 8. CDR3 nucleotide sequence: TGTGCCAGCGTGGACAGGCCTGAGGCCAAAAACATTCAGTACTTC. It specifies CASVDRPEAKNIQYF.

CDR3 loop: CASSPRAGGHNEQFF. CDR3 nucleotide sequence: TGTGCCAGCTCCCCCCGGGCGGGGGGCCACAATGAGCAGTTCTTC. This chain joins TRBV5-4 and TRBJ2-1; TRBD2 matches at 8 bases. CDR1 is SGHNT and CDR2 is YYREEE in the germline V gene (reference sequence). Germline trimming cut 7 bases from V and 5 bases from J; bases unmatched to any gene: 11. This CDR3 is built from 15 residues.

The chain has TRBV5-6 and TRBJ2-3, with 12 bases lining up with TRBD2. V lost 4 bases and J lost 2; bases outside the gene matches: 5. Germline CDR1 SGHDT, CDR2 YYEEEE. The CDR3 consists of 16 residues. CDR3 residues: CASSAGLAGPTDTQYF. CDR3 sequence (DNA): TGTGCCAGCAGCGCTGGACTAGCGGGGCCCACAGATACGCAGTATTTT. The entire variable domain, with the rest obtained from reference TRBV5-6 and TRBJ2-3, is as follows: DAGVTQSPTHLIKTRGQQVTLRCSPKSGHDTVSWYQQALGQGPQFIFQYYEEEERQRGNFPDRFSGHQFPNYSSELNVNALLLGDSALYLCASSAGLAGPTDTQYFGPGTRLTVL.

CDR3 sequence reads: CATSFQDRTEAFF. DNA for the CDR3: TGTGCCACCAGTTTTCAGGACAGGACTGAAGCTTTCTTT. J is TRBJ1-1 and V is TRBV15, with 7 bases identical to TRBD1. Trimming removed 6 bases from V and 5 bases from J; junction bases left unmatched: 6. This CDR3 is built from 13 residues. The germline CDR1 and CDR2 sequences are LNHNV and YYDKDF (reference sequence). Variable domain in full (rest from reference TRBV15 and TRBJ1-1): DAMVIQNPRYQVTQFGKPVTLSCSQTLNHNVMYWYQQKSSQAPKLLFHYYDKDFNNEADTPDNFQSRRPNTSFCFLDIRSPGLGDTAMYLCATSFQDRTEAFFGQGTRLTVV.

This CDR3 reads CASSSPGGNEQFF. The DNA of the CDR3 is TGTGCCAGCAGCTCCCCAGGGGGCAATGAGCAGTTCTTC. The rearrangement joins TRBV5-4 to TRBJ2-1; 7 nucleotides agree with TRBD1. Trimming took 3 bases from V and 6 from J; bases not matched to a gene: 3. Germline assignment: CDR1 SGHNT and CDR2 YYREEE (reference sequence). CDR3 length: 13 residues.

The CDR3 nucleotides are TGTGCCAGCAGTCGTTTCACAGGGAGGGGCACCGGGGAGCTGTTTTTT. Protein: CASSRFTGRGTGELFF. J is TRBJ2-2 and V is TRBV6-1; tentatively, D is TRBD2 (7 bases). The germline V gene has CDR1 MNHNS and CDR2 SASEGT. The V end lost 5 bases, the J end lost 4 bases, and 17 bases lay between the germline ends. The CDR3 loop spans 16 amino acids.

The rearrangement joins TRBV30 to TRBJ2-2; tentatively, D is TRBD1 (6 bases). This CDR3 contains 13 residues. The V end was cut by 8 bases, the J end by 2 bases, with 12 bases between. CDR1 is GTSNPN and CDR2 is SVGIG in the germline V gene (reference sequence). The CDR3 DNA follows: TGTGCCGCGGGCAGGGGAAACACCGGGGAGCTGTTTTTT. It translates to CAAGRGNTGELFF.

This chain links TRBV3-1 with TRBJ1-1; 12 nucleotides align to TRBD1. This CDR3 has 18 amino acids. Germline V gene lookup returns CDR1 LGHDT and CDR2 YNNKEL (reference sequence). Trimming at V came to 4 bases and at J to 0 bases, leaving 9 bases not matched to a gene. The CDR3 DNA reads TGTGCCAGCAGCCCCGTCCCGGGACAGGGGGCTTTGAACACTGAAGCTTTCTTT. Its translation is CASSPVPGQGALNTEAFF.

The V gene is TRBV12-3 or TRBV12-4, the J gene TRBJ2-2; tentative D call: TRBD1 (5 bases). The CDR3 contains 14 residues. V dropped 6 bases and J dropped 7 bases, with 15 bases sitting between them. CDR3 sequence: CASSRFWGGGELFF. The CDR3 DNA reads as TGTGCCAGCAGCCGCTTTTGGGGCGGCGGGGAGCTGTTTTTT.

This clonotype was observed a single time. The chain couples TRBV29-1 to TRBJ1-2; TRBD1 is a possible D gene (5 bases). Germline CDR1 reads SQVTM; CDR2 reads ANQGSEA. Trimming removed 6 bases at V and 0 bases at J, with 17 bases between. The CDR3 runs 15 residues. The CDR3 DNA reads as TGCAGCGTCTCCAGGCCACCGGGGGCTAACTATGGCTACACCTTC. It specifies CSVSRPPGANYGYTF.

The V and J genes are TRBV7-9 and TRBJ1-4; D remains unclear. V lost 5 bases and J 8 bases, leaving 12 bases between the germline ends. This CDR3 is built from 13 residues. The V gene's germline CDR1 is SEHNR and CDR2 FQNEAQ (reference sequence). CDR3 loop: CASSPLAVEKLFF. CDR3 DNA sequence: TGTGCCAGCAGCCCACTGGCGGTAGAAAAACTGTTTTTT.

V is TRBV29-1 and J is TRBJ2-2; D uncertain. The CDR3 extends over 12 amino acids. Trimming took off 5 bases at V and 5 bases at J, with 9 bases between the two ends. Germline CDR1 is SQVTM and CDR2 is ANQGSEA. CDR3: CSVRLITGELFF. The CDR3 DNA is TGCAGCGTTCGGCTGATTACCGGGGAGCTGTTTTTT.